A selection of T cell receptor beta chains follows, all from one sample in a study of tumor-infiltrating lymphocytes in localized non-small cell lung cancer. Data came from immunoSEQ multiplex PCR; TCRdb stores just in-frame clones and leaves some out. The table records roughly 7,100 clones, about 70% of them present only once. The sequencing input was uninvolved lung tissue not adjacent to the tumor. The receptor source for this set is a human donor with non-small cell lung cancer. The CDR3 runs from the conserved cysteine through the conserved F or W. A D gene is named only where the DNA matches it firmly. Part of the rows lack a size; the others show once, few, many or a class for expanded clones.

V gene: TRBV5-1; clone size: once; J gene: TRBJ2-7; D gene: TRBD2; CDR3 protein: CASAVMAGGSYEQYF; CDR3 DNA: TGCGCCAGCGCCGTTATGGCGGGAGGGTCCTACGAGCAGTACTTC
V gene: TRBV30; clone size: medium-sized; J gene: TRBJ2-5; D gene: TRBD1; CDR3 protein: CAWDRGLQETQYF; CDR3 DNA: TGTGCCTGGGACAGGGGTCTCCAAGAGACCCAGTACTTC
V gene: TRBV19; clone size: NA; J gene: TRBJ1-1; D gene: NA; CDR3 protein: CASSIGNTEAFF; CDR3 DNA: TGTGCCAGTAGTATTGGGAACACTGAAGCTTTCTTT
V gene: TRBV14; clone size: few; J gene: TRBJ2-7; D gene: TRBD2; CDR3 protein: CASSQSSSGISYEQYF; CDR3 DNA: TGTGCCAGCAGCCAAAGCTCTAGCGGGATCTCCTACGAGCAGTACTTC
V gene: TRBV7-2; clone size: NA; J gene: TRBJ2-5; D gene: NA; CDR3 protein: CASSLVQTETQYF; CDR3 DNA: TGTGCCAGCAGCTTAGTTCAGACAGAGACCCAGTACTTC
V gene: TRBV11-3; clone size: NA; J gene: TRBJ2-6; D gene: NA; CDR3 protein: CASSLTGRGANVLTF; CDR3 DNA: TGTGCCAGCAGCCTTACAGGGCGTGGGGCCAACGTCCTGACTTTC
V gene: TRBV11-3; clone size: NA; J gene: TRBJ1-1; D gene: NA; CDR3 protein: CASSSRQDTEAFF; CDR3 DNA: TGTGCCAGCAGCTCCCGGCAAGACACTGAAGCTTTCTTT
V gene: TRBV7-2; clone size: NA; J gene: TRBJ2-3; D gene: TRBD2; CDR3 protein: CASSLEALSGSVTQYF; CDR3 DNA: TGTGCCAGCAGCTTAGAGGCCCTTAGCGGGAGCGTGACGCAGTATTTT
V gene: TRBV5-1; clone size: NA; J gene: TRBJ2-1; D gene: TRBD2; CDR3 protein: CASIRGASGRESSGNEQFF; CDR3 DNA: TGCGCCAGCATTAGGGGGGCTAGCGGGAGAGAAAGTTCGGGGAATGAGCAGTTCTTC
V gene: TRBV5-6; clone size: NA; J gene: TRBJ1-2; D gene: NA; CDR3 protein: CASSLVRSGGGYTF; CDR3 DNA: TGTGCCAGCAGCTTGGTCAGATCGGGGGGCGGCTACACCTTC
V gene: TRBV11-3; clone size: few; J gene: TRBJ1-1; D gene: NA; CDR3 protein: CASSLVYGGLNTEAFF; CDR3 DNA: TGTGCCAGCAGCTTAGTTTATGGCGGCTTGAACACTGAAGCTTTCTTT
V gene: TRBV5-4; clone size: NA; J gene: TRBJ2-5; D gene: TRBD1; CDR3 protein: CASIPPGQGTQETQYF; CDR3 DNA: TGTGCCAGCATCCCACCGGGACAGGGCACCCAAGAGACCCAGTACTTC
V gene: TRBV7-2; clone size: medium-sized; J gene: TRBJ2-5; D gene: NA; CDR3 protein: CASSLDPGGETQYF; CDR3 DNA: TGTGCCAGCAGCTTAGATCCGGGCGGAGAGACCCAGTACTTC
V gene: TRBV6-1; clone size: NA; J gene: TRBJ1-2; D gene: TRBD1; CDR3 protein: CASSAQGGDGYTF; CDR3 DNA: TGTGCCAGCAGTGCGCAGGGGGGAGATGGCTACACCTTC
V gene: TRBV9; clone size: few; J gene: TRBJ2-2; D gene: TRBD2; CDR3 protein: CASSSRTSLPGELFF; CDR3 DNA: TGTGCCAGCAGCTCTCGGACTAGCCTCCCCGGGGAGCTGTTTTTT
V gene: TRBV4-3; clone size: NA; J gene: TRBJ2-7; D gene: NA; CDR3 protein: CASSQDRVGEQYF; CDR3 DNA: TGCGCCAGCAGCCAAGATCGAGTCGGGGAGCAGTACTTC
V gene: TRBV28; clone size: NA; J gene: TRBJ2-7; D gene: NA; CDR3 protein: CASRNSYEQYF; CDR3 DNA: TGTGCCAGCCGCAACTCCTACGAGCAGTACTTC
V gene: TRBV14; clone size: few; J gene: TRBJ1-2; D gene: NA; CDR3 protein: CASSPRKYYGYTF; CDR3 DNA: TGTGCCAGCAGCCCTCGAAAGTACTATGGCTACACCTTC
V gene: TRBV9; clone size: NA; J gene: TRBJ2-7; D gene: NA; CDR3 protein: CASSVVGSGEQYF; CDR3 DNA: TGTGCCAGCAGCGTAGTGGGTAGCGGCGAGCAGTACTTC
V gene: TRBV19; clone size: NA; J gene: TRBJ2-1; D gene: NA; CDR3 protein: CASRSESYNEQFF; CDR3 DNA: TGTGCCAGTAGAAGTGAGAGCTACAATGAGCAGTTCTTC
V gene: TRBV5-1; clone size: NA; J gene: TRBJ2-2; D gene: TRBD2; CDR3 protein: CASSLSAGGTGELFF; CDR3 DNA: TGCGCCAGCAGCTTGAGTGCGGGAGGTACCGGGGAGCTGTTTTTT
V gene: TRBV5-1; clone size: NA; J gene: TRBJ2-1; D gene: TRBD2; CDR3 protein: CASSSGTSGSVDEQFF; CDR3 DNA: TGCGCCAGCAGCTCGGGGACTAGCGGGAGTGTTGATGAGCAGTTCTTC
V gene: TRBV28; clone size: NA; J gene: TRBJ2-1; D gene: TRBD2; CDR3 protein: CASSLRLAGGDEQFF; CDR3 DNA: TGTGCCAGCAGTTTAAGACTAGCGGGAGGCGATGAGCAGTTCTTC
V gene: TRBV30; clone size: NA; J gene: TRBJ2-7; D gene: NA; CDR3 protein: CAWSVLRIGVSGEQYF; CDR3 DNA: TGTGCCTGGAGTGTACTCCGTATTGGGGTCTCGGGAGAGCAGTACTTC
V gene: TRBV5-4; clone size: NA; J gene: TRBJ2-3; D gene: TRBD1; CDR3 protein: CASSYGQASTDTQYF; CDR3 DNA: TGTGCCAGCAGCTATGGACAGGCTAGCACAGATACGCAGTATTTT
V gene: TRBV5-1; clone size: NA; J gene: TRBJ2-1; D gene: TRBD2; CDR3 protein: CASSFGSGRGNEQFF; CDR3 DNA: TGCGCCAGCAGCTTCGGTAGCGGGAGGGGAAATGAGCAGTTCTTC
V gene: TRBV21-1; clone size: NA; J gene: TRBJ2-7; D gene: NA; CDR3 protein: CASVPTDSRTYEQYF; CDR3 DNA: TGTGCCAGCGTGCCGACTGATTCAAGAACCTACGAGCAGTACTTC
V gene: TRBV7-6; clone size: NA; J gene: TRBJ2-3; D gene: NA; CDR3 protein: CASSNIAGSGDTQYF; CDR3 DNA: TGTGCCAGCAGCAACATAGCCGGGAGTGGGGATACGCAGTATTTT
V gene: TRBV6-5; clone size: NA; J gene: TRBJ2-7; D gene: NA; CDR3 protein: CASSYQGYYEQYF; CDR3 DNA: TGTGCCAGCAGTTACCAGGGCTACTACGAGCAGTACTTC
V gene: TRBV11-3; clone size: few; J gene: TRBJ2-7; D gene: NA; CDR3 protein: CASSLSGTEQYF; CDR3 DNA: TGTGCCAGCAGCTTGTCAGGGACCGAGCAGTACTTC
V gene: TRBV6-4; clone size: NA; J gene: TRBJ2-6; D gene: NA; CDR3 protein: CASSDSGHSGANVLTF; CDR3 DNA: TGTGCCAGCAGTGACTCGGGACACTCTGGGGCCAACGTCCTGACTTTC
V gene: TRBV11-2; clone size: NA; J gene: TRBJ2-7; D gene: TRBD2; CDR3 protein: CASSLVAGVEQYF; CDR3 DNA: TGTGCCAGCAGCTTAGTAGCGGGAGTTGAGCAGTACTTC
V gene: TRBV19; clone size: NA; J gene: TRBJ1-2; D gene: NA; CDR3 protein: CASSPETGRAGYTF; CDR3 DNA: TGTGCCAGTAGCCCTGAAACAGGGAGGGCTGGCTACACCTTC
V gene: TRBV2; clone size: large; J gene: TRBJ1-6; D gene: NA; CDR3 protein: CASSKAETAHNSPLHF; CDR3 DNA: TGTGCCAGCAGTAAGGCCGAGACTGCTCATAATTCACCCCTCCACTTT
V gene: TRBV20-1; clone size: once; J gene: TRBJ1-1; D gene: NA; CDR3 protein: CSASGNTEAFF; CDR3 DNA: TGCAGTGCTAGCGGGAACACTGAAGCTTTCTTT
V gene: TRBV19; clone size: NA; J gene: TRBJ1-1; D gene: TRBD1; CDR3 protein: CASTDLTGGLTEAFF; CDR3 DNA: TGTGCCAGTACGGATCTGACAGGGGGCCTCACTGAAGCTTTCTTT
V gene: TRBV6-6; clone size: NA; J gene: TRBJ2-1; D gene: NA; CDR3 protein: CASSLIINEQFF; CDR3 DNA: TGTGCCAGCAGTCTTATCATCAATGAGCAGTTCTTC
V gene: TRBV28; clone size: NA; J gene: TRBJ2-7; D gene: TRBD2; CDR3 protein: CASSLLAGANEQYF; CDR3 DNA: TGTGCCAGCAGTTTACTAGCGGGAGCAAACGAGCAGTACTTC
V gene: TRBV20-1; clone size: NA; J gene: TRBJ2-5; D gene: NA; CDR3 protein: CSATKQETQYF; CDR3 DNA: TGCAGTGCTACCAAACAAGAGACCCAGTACTTC
V gene: TRBV7-2; clone size: NA; J gene: TRBJ1-3; D gene: NA; CDR3 protein: CASSLERSSGNTIYF; CDR3 DNA: TGTGCCAGCAGCTTAGAAAGGAGCTCTGGAAACACCATATATTTT
V gene: TRBV4-1; clone size: NA; J gene: TRBJ1-2; D gene: NA; CDR3 protein: CASSQDPRINYGYTF; CDR3 DNA: TGCGCCAGCAGCCAAGATCCACGGATTAACTATGGCTACACCTTC